This TCR beta chain was obtained from a study of identical twins. This clonotype has at least ten counts. Germline CDR1 and CDR2: SQVTM and ANQGSEA. The V end lost 4 bases, the J end lost 1 base, and 7 bases lay between the germline ends. This CDR3 region has 13 residues. TCRdb reprocessed the 5' RACE reads via MiXCR and lists one record per CDR3 protein. Here the sample spans 250,000 or so distinct CDR3 sequences, 5.5% to 8% being singletons. These data also featured in a second study, about yellow fever vaccine responses in identical twins.

Sequencing was performed on memory (CD45RO+) T cells sorted from blood. This sequence joins TRBV29-1 and TRBJ2-2, with unresolved D. The receptor's source is a woman between 18 and 30 years old in good health. The CDR3 here is CSVGTLNTGELFF. Here the CDR3 DNA reads TGCAGCGTTGGGACCCTGAACACCGGGGAGCTGTTTTTT.